The 11 T cell receptor beta chains below come from one sample, sequenced in a study of shared clonotypes between healthy human individuals. Assay: immunoSEQ multiplex PCR; the TCRdb copy retains only in-frame clones and omits some. This sample has over a million clones, with 95% to 97% found just once. Sequences were obtained from naive CD4+ T cells sorted from blood. Documented subset: CD45RA+ positively selected. These TCRs come from a man in his thirties or forties in good health.

The rearrangement joins TRBV5-1 to TRBJ1-1; D is undetermined. V was shortened by 4 bases and J by 1 base, with 11 bases between the two germline ends. This CDR3 is built from 14 residues. CDR1 is SGHRS and CDR2 is YFSETQ in the germline V gene. DNA for the CDR3: TGCGCCAGCAGCGCGTTTTCGGGGAACACTGAAGCTTTCTTT. Protein: CASSAFSGNTEAFF. Looking up the rest from reference TRBV5-1 and TRBJ1-1 gives the full variable domain: KAGVTQTPRYLIKTRGQQVTLSCSPISGHRSVSWYQQTPGQGLQFLFEYFSETQRNKGNFPGRFSGRQFSNSRSEMNVSTLELGDSALYLCASSAFSGNTEAFFGQGTRLTVV.

V usage is TRBV5-1 and J usage is TRBJ2-7; 10 bases agree with TRBD1. This CDR3 comprises 14 residues. Trimming at V came to 8 bases and at J to 4 bases, leaving 9 bases not matched to a gene. Germline V gene sequence: CDR1 SGHRS, CDR2 YFSETQ. The CDR3 region is CASKTGTGEYEQYF. CDR3 nucleotides: TGCGCCAGTAAAACCGGGACAGGGGAATACGAGCAGTACTTC.

This chain uses TRBV9 with TRBJ2-3; D is uncertain. Between the trimmed V and J ends, which lost 0 bases and 3 bases, there was a span of 11 bases. This CDR3 has 15 residues. Per germline, CDR1 SGDLS and CDR2 YYNGEE. CDR3 sequence (DNA): TGTGCCAGCAGCGTAGATAGCCGAGAGACAGATACGCAGTATTTT. As protein: CASSVDSRETDTQYF.

The chain has TRBV29-1 and TRBJ2-1; 8 bases agree with TRBD2. This CDR3 has 14 residues. The germline CDR1 and CDR2 sequences are SQVTM and ANQGSEA. V was clipped by 6 bases and J by 4 bases; unmatched bases: 8. Here the CDR3 reads CSVSGSSFYNEQFF. The CDR3 bases are TGCAGCGTGAGCGGGAGTTCCTTTTACAATGAGCAGTTCTTC.

This chain joins TRBV18 and TRBJ2-3; the D is unclear. Germline V gene data show CDR1 as KGHSH and CDR2 as LQKENI. V shed 3 bases and J shed 0 bases, with 10 bases lying between them. The CDR3 runs to 15 residues. The chain's CDR3 is CASSPPRPSTDTQYF. The CDR3 coding sequence is TGTGCCAGCTCACCCCCACGGCCTAGCACAGATACGCAGTATTTT.

This chain joins TRBV11-2 and TRBJ1-2, with TRBD1 matching 8 bases. Trimming cost V 1 base and J 7 bases; bases outside gene matches: 5. The CDR3 is made up of 14 amino acids. CDR1 is SGHAT and CDR2 is FQNNGV in the germline V gene. CDR3 amino acids: CASSLGTGLGGYTF. The DNA for the CDR3 is TGTGCCAGCAGCTTAGGGACAGGGTTGGGTGGCTACACCTTC.

The chain is built from TRBV11-3 and TRBJ2-5; no reliable D call. The CDR3 runs to 15 residues. Between the trimmed V and J ends, which lost 2 bases and 2 bases, there was a span of 12 bases. Germline CDR1 SGHNT, CDR2 YENEEA. Here the CDR3 DNA reads TGTGCCAGCAGCTTAAAGGGCCTTGCACAAGAGACCCAGTACTTC. Its translation: CASSLKGLAQETQYF. The variable domain in full, with the rest retrieved from reference TRBV11-3 and TRBJ2-5, is EAGVVQSPRYKIIEKKQPVAFWCNPISGHNTLYWYLQNLGQGPELLIRYENEEAVDDSQLPKDRFSAERLKGVDSTLKIQPAELGDSAVYLCASSLKGLAQETQYFGPGTRLLVL.

V is TRBV14 and J is TRBJ2-3; TRBD2 matches 9 bases. Unmatched junction bases numbered 9, after V lost 6 bases and J lost 2 bases. Germline lookup yields CDR1 SGHDN and CDR2 FVKESK. This CDR3 comprises 16 residues. The CDR3 bases are TGTGCCAGCAGACCCCCAGCGGGGGGATCCACAGATACGCAGTATTTT. It specifies CASRPPAGGSTDTQYF.

The V call is TRBV28, the J call TRBJ1-5; TRBD1 aligns across 8 bases. This CDR3 region has 14 residues. Germline trimming cut 6 bases from V and 3 bases from J; bases unmatched to any gene: 4. Germline V gene lookup returns CDR1 MDHEN and CDR2 SYDVKM. CDR3: CASSTTGDNQPQHF. The CDR3 nucleotides are TGTGCCAGCAGCACGACAGGGGACAATCAGCCCCAGCATTTT.

With respect to this clone: The DNA is left out, because the CDR3 cannot be placed on it with certainty; the CDR3 is given as TCRdb lists it. This chain connects TRBV19 to TRBJ2-7; the table's D call, TRBD1, has no DNA check behind it. Inclusive of both ends, the CDR3 amounts to 13 amino acids. Per germline, CDR1 LNHDA and CDR2 SQIVND (reference sequence). CDR3 in amino acids: CASTSDNSYEQYF.

The chain combines TRBV28 with TRBJ2-7; 11 bases agree with TRBD2. CDR1 MDHEN and CDR2 SYDVKM come from the germline V gene. CDR3 length: 12 residues. After removal of 5 bases from V and 12 bases from J, the junction contained 6 bases not matched to a gene. Here the CDR3 reads CASSPTGTSGYF. In DNA, the CDR3 is TGTGCCAGCAGTCCCACTGGGACTAGCGGGTACTTC.